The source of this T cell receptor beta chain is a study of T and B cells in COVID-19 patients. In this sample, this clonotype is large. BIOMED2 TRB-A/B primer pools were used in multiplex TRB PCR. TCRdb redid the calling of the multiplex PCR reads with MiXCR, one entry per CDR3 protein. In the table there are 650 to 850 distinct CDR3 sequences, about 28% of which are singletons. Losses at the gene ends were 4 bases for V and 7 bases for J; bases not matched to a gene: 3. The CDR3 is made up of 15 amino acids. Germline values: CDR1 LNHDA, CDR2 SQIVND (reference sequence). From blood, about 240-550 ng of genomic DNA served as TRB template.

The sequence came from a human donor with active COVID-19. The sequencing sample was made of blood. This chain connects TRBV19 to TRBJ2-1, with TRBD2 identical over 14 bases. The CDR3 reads CASSRGTSGSNEQFF. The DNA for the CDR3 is TGTGCCAGTAGTAGAGGGACTAGCGGGAGTAATGAGCAGTTCTTC. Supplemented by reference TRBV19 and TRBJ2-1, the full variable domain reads DGGITQSPKYLFRKEGQNVTLSCEQNLNHDAMYWYRQDPGQGLRLIYYSQIVNDFQKGDIAEGYSVSREKKESFPLTVTSAQKNPTAFYLCASSRGTSGSNEQFFGPGTRLTVL.